Listed below are T cell receptor beta chains from one sample, sequenced in a study of cytomegalovirus exposure and HLA in healthy donors. The assay was immunoSEQ multiplex PCR, and TCRdb's table has in-frame clones only and misses some. Counted here are over 100,000 clones, around nine tenths occurring once; the ten biggest clones make up approximately 2%. The source material was PBMCs. These receptors were collected from a woman aged 18 to 35 in good health and CMV-seronegative. CDR3s include the opening cysteine and the closing phenylalanine or tryptophan. Fields, in order: J gene, V gene, clone size, D gene, CDR3 DNA, CDR3 protein. A D gene is named only where the DNA matches it firmly. A clone size is listed for some rows: how often the clone was seen (once, few, many), or a class if it is expanded.

>TRBJ1-1|TRBV7-6|once|NA
TGTGCCAGCAGCTTAGTAGGGGGGAACACTGAAGCTTTCTTT
CASSLVGGNTEAFF
>TRBJ2-7|TRBV7-9|NA|TRBD1
TGTGCCAGCAGGGAGCCAGGACAGGGTTACGAGCAGTACTTC
CASREPGQGYEQYF
>TRBJ2-3|TRBV6-1|NA|TRBD2
TGTGCCAGCAGGCGGACTAGCGGGGGGGCAGATACGCAGTATTTT
CASRRTSGGADTQYF
>TRBJ2-6|TRBV18|NA|NA
TGTGCCAGCTCATCGAGCCCCCCGGGCTCTGGGGCCAACGTCCTGACTTTC
CASSSSPPGSGANVLTF
>TRBJ1-2|TRBV30|NA|NA
TGTGCCTGGAGCCCCGCCTCGGTAGCTGGCTACACCTTC
CAWSPASVAGYTF
>TRBJ1-3|TRBV4-2|once|NA
TGTGCCAGCAGCCAAGTGGGCGGGGGAAACACCATATATTTT
CASSQVGGGNTIYF
>TRBJ2-7|TRBV7-9|NA|NA
TGTGCCAGCAGCTTAGGGACAGACATCTCCTACGAGCAGTACTTC
CASSLGTDISYEQYF
>TRBJ2-3|TRBV11-2|NA|NA
TGTGCCAGCAGGCATGCCGGGATCGGAGATACGCAGTATTTT
CASRHAGIGDTQYF
>TRBJ2-3|TRBV6-5|once|NA
TGTGCCAGCAGTTACTCGACTAGGGGCACAGATACGCAGTATTTT
CASSYSTRGTDTQYF
>TRBJ2-7|TRBV28|NA|NA
TGTGCCAGCAGTTTGAGTACAGGGTCCTACGAGCAGTACTTC
CASSLSTGSYEQYF
>TRBJ2-7|TRBV13|NA|NA
TGTGCCAGCAGCTTCGTTCAGCGGTCCCCCTACGAGCAGTACTTC
CASSFVQRSPYEQYF
>TRBJ2-2|TRBV28|NA|TRBD2
TGTGCCAGCATGCGGGTCCTTGGGCTAGCGGGAGTTTCCGAAGGCGGGGAGCTGTTTTTT
CASMRVLGLAGVSEGGELFF
>TRBJ1-5|TRBV29-1|NA|TRBD1
TGCAGCGTTGGGGAGACAGGGGATAGCAATCAGCCCCAGCATTTT
CSVGETGDSNQPQHF
>TRBJ2-1|TRBV11-3|NA|TRBD1
TGTGCCAGCAGCTTACGAGGGACAGGGGGCAATGAGCAGTTCTTC
CASSLRGTGGNEQFF
>TRBJ1-3|TRBV5-6|NA|NA
TGTGCCAGCAGCTTGGGGGCGGGGCCTGGAAACACCATATATTTT
CASSLGAGPGNTIYF
>TRBJ2-2|TRBV19|NA|NA
TGTGCCAGTACCAGGACACCTCACAACACCGGGGAGCTGTTTTTT
CASTRTPHNTGELFF
>TRBJ1-6|TRBV9|few|NA
TGTGCCAGCAGCGTAGGCGGGGCCAGGTCACCCCTCCACTTT
CASSVGGARSPLHF
>TRBJ1-6|TRBV6-5|few|NA
TGTGCCAGCAGTTTCAACAGGGTAGGGAATTCACCCCTCCACTTT
CASSFNRVGNSPLHF
>TRBJ2-3|TRBV9|NA|TRBD2
TGTGCCAGCAGCGTAGAGGGGACTAGGGGCACAGATACGCAGTATTTT
CASSVEGTRGTDTQYF